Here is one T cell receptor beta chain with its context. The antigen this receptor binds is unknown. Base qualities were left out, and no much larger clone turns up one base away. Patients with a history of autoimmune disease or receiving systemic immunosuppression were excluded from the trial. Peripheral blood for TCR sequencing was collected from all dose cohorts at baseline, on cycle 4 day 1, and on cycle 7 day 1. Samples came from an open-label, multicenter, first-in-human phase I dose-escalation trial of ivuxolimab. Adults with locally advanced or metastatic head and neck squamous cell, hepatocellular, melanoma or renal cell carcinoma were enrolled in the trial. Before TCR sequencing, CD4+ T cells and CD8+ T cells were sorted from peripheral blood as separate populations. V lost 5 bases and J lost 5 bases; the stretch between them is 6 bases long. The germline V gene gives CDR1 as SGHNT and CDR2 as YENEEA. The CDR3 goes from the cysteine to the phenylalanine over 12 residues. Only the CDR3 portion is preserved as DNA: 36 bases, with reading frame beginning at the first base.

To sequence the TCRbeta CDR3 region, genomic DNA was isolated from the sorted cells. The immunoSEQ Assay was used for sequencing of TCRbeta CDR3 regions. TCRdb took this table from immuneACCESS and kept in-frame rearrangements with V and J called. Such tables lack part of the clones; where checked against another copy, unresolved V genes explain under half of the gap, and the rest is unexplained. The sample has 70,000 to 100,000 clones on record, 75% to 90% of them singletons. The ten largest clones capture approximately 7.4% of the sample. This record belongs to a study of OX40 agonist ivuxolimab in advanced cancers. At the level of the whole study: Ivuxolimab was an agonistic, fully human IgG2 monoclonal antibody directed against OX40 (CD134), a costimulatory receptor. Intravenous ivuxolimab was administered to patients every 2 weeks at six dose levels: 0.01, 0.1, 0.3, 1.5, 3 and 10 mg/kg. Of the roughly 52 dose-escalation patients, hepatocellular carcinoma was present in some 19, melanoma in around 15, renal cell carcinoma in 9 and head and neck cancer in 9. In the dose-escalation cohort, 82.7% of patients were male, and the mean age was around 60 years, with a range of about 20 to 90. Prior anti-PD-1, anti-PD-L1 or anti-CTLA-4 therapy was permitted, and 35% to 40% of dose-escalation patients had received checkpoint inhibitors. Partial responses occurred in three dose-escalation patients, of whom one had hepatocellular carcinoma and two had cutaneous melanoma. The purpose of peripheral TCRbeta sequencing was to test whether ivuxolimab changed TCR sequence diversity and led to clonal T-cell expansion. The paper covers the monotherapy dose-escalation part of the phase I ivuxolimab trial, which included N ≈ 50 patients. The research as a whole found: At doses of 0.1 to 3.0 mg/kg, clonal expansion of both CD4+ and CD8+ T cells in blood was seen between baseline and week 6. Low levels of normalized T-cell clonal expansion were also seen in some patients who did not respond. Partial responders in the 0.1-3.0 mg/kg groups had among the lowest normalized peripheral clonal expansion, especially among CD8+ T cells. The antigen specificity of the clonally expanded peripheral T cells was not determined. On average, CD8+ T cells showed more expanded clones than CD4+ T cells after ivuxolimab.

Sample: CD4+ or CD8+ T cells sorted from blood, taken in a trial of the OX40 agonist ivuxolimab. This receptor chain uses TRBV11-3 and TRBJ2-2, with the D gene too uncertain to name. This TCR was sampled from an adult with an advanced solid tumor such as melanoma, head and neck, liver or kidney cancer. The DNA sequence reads TGTGCCAGCAGCCCCTATACCGGGGAGCTGTTTTTT. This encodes CASSPYTGELFF.